This T cell receptor (beta chain) was sequenced in a study of blood T cell repertoires in COVID-19. Grouping used clinical history reported by participants in a survey and questionnaire. Two consecutive negative NP/OP PCR tests, clearance, or resolved symptoms defined Cohort 3 recovery. Generated by immunoSEQ multiplex PCR, the TCRdb table keeps only in-frame clones and is missing some. The sample has 300,000 to 350,000 clones, roughly nine tenths seen once. This sequence originates from a woman aged 30 to 39 who had recovered from COVID-19. The sequenced sample was PBMCs or T cells enriched from blood (not recorded which).

This CDR3 reads CAWRISGGYHEQYF. The CDR3 nucleotides are TGTGCCTGGAGAATTAGCGGGGGGTACCACGAGCAGTACTTC. The chain combines TRBV30 with TRBJ2-7; 10 bases are shared with TRBD2. CDR3 size: 14 residues. Trimming cost V 3 bases and J 5 bases; bases outside gene matches: 7. Per germline, CDR1 GTSNPN and CDR2 SVGIG (reference sequence).